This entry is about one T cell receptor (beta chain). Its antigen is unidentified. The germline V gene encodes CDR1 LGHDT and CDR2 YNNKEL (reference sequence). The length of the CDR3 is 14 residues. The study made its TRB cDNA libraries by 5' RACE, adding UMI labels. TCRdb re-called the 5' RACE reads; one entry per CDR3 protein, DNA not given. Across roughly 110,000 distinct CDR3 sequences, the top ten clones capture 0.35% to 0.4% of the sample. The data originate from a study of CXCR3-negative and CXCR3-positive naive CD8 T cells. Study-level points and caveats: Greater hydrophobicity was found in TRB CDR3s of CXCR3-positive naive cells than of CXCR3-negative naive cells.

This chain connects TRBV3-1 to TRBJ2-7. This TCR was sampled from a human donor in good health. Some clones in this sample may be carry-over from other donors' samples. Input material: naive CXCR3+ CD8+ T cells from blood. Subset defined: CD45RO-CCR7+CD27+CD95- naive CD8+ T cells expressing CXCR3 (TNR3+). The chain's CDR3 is CASSQESWGDEQYF.